The clone carrying this T cell receptor beta chain was seen many times. Its antigen remains unidentified. This record belongs to a study of T cell repertoires in cytomegalovirus infection. Each CDR3 protein gets one entry after TCRdb re-called the reads with MiXCR. The sample records around 770,000 distinct CDR3 sequences, just under 30% being singletons. The CDR3 is made up of 16 amino acids. Trimming removed 3 bases from V and 3 bases from J, with 18 bases in between. The V gene's germline CDR1 is SGHTA and CDR2 FQGNSA. Sequenced here: cultured CD8+ T cells from PBMCs, sampled from culture after CMV antigen stimulation. The gene calls are TRBV7-2 and TRBJ2-7; D is ambiguous. The receptor comes from a human donor in good health (CMV status not recorded). Some clones in this sample may be carry-over from other donors' samples. CDR3 loop: CASSLELELNGYEQYF. CDR3 sequence (DNA): TGTGCCAGCAGCTTGGAACTGGAATTAAACGGCTACGAGCAGTACTTC.